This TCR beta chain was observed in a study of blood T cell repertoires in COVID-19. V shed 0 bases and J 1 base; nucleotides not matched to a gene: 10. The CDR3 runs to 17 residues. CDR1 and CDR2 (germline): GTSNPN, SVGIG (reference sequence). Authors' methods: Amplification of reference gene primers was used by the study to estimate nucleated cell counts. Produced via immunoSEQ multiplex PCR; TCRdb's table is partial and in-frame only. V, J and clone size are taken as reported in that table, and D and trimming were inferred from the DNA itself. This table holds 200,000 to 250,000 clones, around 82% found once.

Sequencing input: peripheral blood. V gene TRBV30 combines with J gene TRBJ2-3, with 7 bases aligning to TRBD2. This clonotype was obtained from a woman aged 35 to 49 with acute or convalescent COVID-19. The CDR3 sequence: CAWSVVGGPLGTDTQYF. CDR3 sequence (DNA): TGTGCCTGGAGTGTAGTGGGAGGGCCGCTCGGCACAGATACGCAGTATTTT.